Listed below are T cell receptor beta chains from one sample, sequenced in a study of early stage breast cancer tumors. Profiling relied on immunoSEQ multiplex PCR, and the TCRdb table lists in-frame clones only, not all of them. This sample has some 75,000 clones; under 85% occur once, and the top ten carry 3% to 4.5%. Material: blood. The receptors were sampled from a person in their sixties with breast cancer. The CDR3 runs from the conserved cysteine through the conserved F or W. Fields, in order: clone size, J gene, D gene, V gene, CDR3 protein, CDR3 DNA. The D gene is left open where the match is weak. A row's size may be missing; if present it is once, few, many or a size class.

size: -; J: TRBJ2-4; D: TRBD2; V: TRBV28; CDR3: CASSANPRGRGYF; DNA: TGTGCCAGCAGTGCCAACCCACGGGGGAGGGGGTACTTC
size: -; J: TRBJ2-7; D: TRBD1; V: TRBV23-1; CDR3: CASSQLSGGKHEQYF; DNA: TGCGCCAGCAGTCAATTGTCAGGGGGCAAACACGAGCAGTACTTC
size: -; J: TRBJ2-7; D: -; V: TRBV21-1; CDR3: CASSELCYEQYF; DNA: TGTGCCAGCAGCGAACTCTGTTACGAGCAGTACTTC
size: -; J: TRBJ1-5; D: -; V: TRBV2; CDR3: CASSGVGERNQPQHF; DNA: TGTGCCAGCAGTGGGGTGGGGGAGCGCAATCAGCCCCAGCATTTT
size: -; J: TRBJ2-3; D: -; V: TRBV7-2; CDR3: CASSGAFDTQYF; DNA: TGTGCCAGCAGCGGTGCGTTTGATACGCAGTATTTT
size: -; J: TRBJ2-1; D: TRBD2; V: TRBV19; CDR3: CASSKGRGGGTYNEQFF; DNA: TGTGCCAGTAGTAAGGGGCGCGGCGGGGGGACGTACAATGAGCAGTTCTTC
size: -; J: TRBJ1-1; D: -; V: TRBV6-6; CDR3: CASSLVLNTEAFF; DNA: TGTGCCAGCAGTCTAGTACTGAACACTGAAGCTTTCTTT
size: -; J: TRBJ2-7; D: TRBD1; V: TRBV5-1; CDR3: CASLGTDGVEQYF; DNA: TGCGCCAGCTTAGGGACAGACGGGGTCGAGCAGTACTTC
size: -; J: TRBJ2-1; D: -; V: TRBV5-1; CDR3: CASSHPPDFTGISYNEQFF; DNA: TGCGCCAGCAGCCACCCGCCGGACTTCACAGGGATCTCCTACAATGAGCAGTTCTTC
size: -; J: TRBJ1-5; D: -; V: TRBV4-1; CDR3: CASSQDRGGLQPQHF; DNA: TGCGCCAGCAGCCAAGATCGAGGGGGGCTTCAGCCCCAGCATTTT
size: -; J: TRBJ1-2; D: TRBD1; V: TRBV2; CDR3: CASSVAGGGYGYTF; DNA: TGTGCCAGCAGTGTTGCAGGGGGCGGCTATGGCTACACCTTC
size: -; J: TRBJ1-3; D: -; V: TRBV14; CDR3: CASSQLSASSGNTIYF; DNA: TGTGCCAGCAGCCAACTATCCGCGAGCTCTGGAAACACCATATATTTT
size: -; J: TRBJ2-7; D: -; V: TRBV11-2; CDR3: CASSLGSYEQYF; DNA: TGTGCCAGCAGCTTAGGGTCCTACGAGCAGTACTTC
size: -; J: TRBJ2-7; D: -; V: TRBV9; CDR3: CASSVGAGFYEQYF; DNA: TGTGCCAGCAGCGTAGGGGCGGGGTTCTACGAGCAGTACTTC
size: -; J: TRBJ1-5; D: -; V: TRBV30; CDR3: CAWSVGGAGQPQHF; DNA: TGTGCCTGGAGTGTAGGGGGGGCAGGTCAGCCCCAGCATTTT
size: -; J: TRBJ2-7; D: -; V: TRBV7-8; CDR3: CASSLAQGIYAYEQYF; DNA: TGTGCCAGCAGCTTAGCACAGGGTATCTATGCCTACGAGCAGTACTTC
size: -; J: TRBJ2-7; D: -; V: TRBV18; CDR3: CASSDTYEQYF; DNA: TGTGCCAGCTCGGACACCTACGAGCAGTACTTC
size: -; J: TRBJ1-2; D: -; V: TRBV7-2; CDR3: CASSTPRGAGGYTF; DNA: TGTGCCAGCAGCACCCCACGAGGGGCCGGCGGCTACACCTTC
size: -; J: TRBJ2-6; D: -; V: TRBV7-9; CDR3: CASTLSGANVLTF; DNA: TGTGCCAGCACCCTCTCCGGGGCCAACGTCCTGACTTTC
size: -; J: TRBJ1-5; D: TRBD1; V: TRBV29-1; CDR3: CSVADRRDQPQHF; DNA: TGCAGCGTTGCGGACAGGCGGGATCAGCCCCAGCATTTT
size: once; J: TRBJ1-5; D: -; V: TRBV27; CDR3: CASSLWLDQPQHF; DNA: TGTGCCAGCAGTTTATGGTTGGATCAGCCCCAGCATTTT
size: -; J: TRBJ1-1; D: -; V: TRBV7-9; CDR3: CASSLDGSTEAFF; DNA: TGTGCCAGCAGCTTAGATGGGAGCACTGAAGCTTTCTTT
size: -; J: TRBJ2-3; D: TRBD2; V: TRBV5-6; CDR3: CASRALAEHADTQYF; DNA: TGTGCCAGCAGAGCCCTAGCGGAGCATGCAGATACGCAGTATTTT
size: -; J: TRBJ1-2; D: -; V: TRBV30; CDR3: CAWSALQGIYGYTF; DNA: TGTGCCTGGAGTGCCCTACAGGGAATCTATGGCTACACCTTC
size: -; J: TRBJ2-1; D: TRBD2; V: TRBV13; CDR3: CASSLGLAGADEQFF; DNA: TGTGCCAGCAGCCTCGGACTAGCGGGAGCTGATGAGCAGTTCTTC
size: few; J: TRBJ2-2; D: -; V: TRBV2; CDR3: CASTLDQTGELFF; DNA: TGTGCCAGCACCCTGGACCAGACCGGGGAGCTGTTTTTT
size: -; J: TRBJ2-7; D: TRBD2; V: TRBV5-1; CDR3: CASSLGGGNSYEQYF; DNA: TGCGCCAGCAGCTTGGGGGGGGGAAATTCCTACGAGCAGTACTTC
size: -; J: TRBJ2-1; D: TRBD2; V: TRBV11-3; CDR3: CASSLESGTGGANEQFF; DNA: TGTGCCAGCAGCTTAGAATCGGGGACGGGAGGAGCCAATGAGCAGTTCTTC
size: -; J: TRBJ2-2; D: -; V: TRBV6-1; CDR3: CASSERTSTGELFF; DNA: TGTGCCAGCAGCGAACGGACATCCACCGGGGAGCTGTTTTTT
size: -; J: TRBJ1-4; D: -; V: TRBV10-1; CDR3: CASRVQGTNEKLFF; DNA: TGCGCCAGCAGGGTACAGGGAACTAATGAAAAACTGTTTTTT
size: -; J: TRBJ2-7; D: -; V: TRBV7-9; CDR3: CASSPSGSDLYF; DNA: TGTGCCAGCAGCCCCTCCGGGAGTGACTTGTACTTC
size: -; J: TRBJ2-2; D: -; V: TRBV10-3; CDR3: CAITRDTGELFF; DNA: TGTGCCATCACACGGGACACCGGGGAGCTGTTTTTT
size: once; J: TRBJ1-4; D: TRBD1; V: TRBV5-1; CDR3: CASREWAGTGGSLATNEKLFF; DNA: TGCGCCAGCAGAGAATGGGCAGGGACAGGGGGTAGTTTGGCAACTAATGAAAAACTGTTTTTT
size: -; J: TRBJ1-1; D: -; V: TRBV27; CDR3: CASSSYPGTEAFF; DNA: TGTGCCAGCAGTTCCTACCCTGGAACTGAAGCTTTCTTT
size: few; J: TRBJ1-6; D: -; V: TRBV28; CDR3: CASSFQALGSPLHF; DNA: TGTGCCAGCAGCTTTCAGGCCCTGGGGTCACCCCTCCACTTT
size: -; J: TRBJ1-1; D: TRBD1; V: TRBV11-2; CDR3: CASSLGTRGGNTEAFF; DNA: TGTGCCAGCAGCTTGGGGACCAGGGGGGGGAACACTGAAGCTTTCTTT
size: few; J: TRBJ2-3; D: -; V: TRBV10-1; CDR3: CASSGQNTDTQYF; DNA: TGCGCCAGCAGTGGACAGAACACAGATACGCAGTATTTT
size: once; J: TRBJ2-3; D: -; V: TRBV4-1; CDR3: CASSQVSTSTDTQYF; DNA: TGCGCCAGCAGCCAAGTATCGACTAGCACAGATACGCAGTATTTT
size: -; J: TRBJ1-5; D: -; V: TRBV7-8; CDR3: CASSLGPSQPQHF; DNA: TGTGCCAGCAGCTTAGGGCCCAGTCAGCCCCAGCATTTT
size: few; J: TRBJ1-2; D: TRBD1; V: TRBV5-4; CDR3: CASTLQGDYGYTF; DNA: TGTGCCAGCACCCTTCAGGGGGACTATGGCTACACCTTC
size: -; J: TRBJ2-5; D: -; V: TRBV9; CDR3: CASNRQAYQETQYF; DNA: TGTGCCAGCAACAGACAGGCGTACCAAGAGACCCAGTACTTC
size: -; J: TRBJ1-1; D: -; V: TRBV4-2; CDR3: CASSQAGDRLNTEAFF; DNA: TGTGCCAGCAGCCAAGCAGGAGACAGATTGAACACTGAAGCTTTCTTT
size: few; J: TRBJ2-7; D: TRBD2; V: TRBV2; CDR3: CASIEGTSGGIEQYF; DNA: TGTGCCAGCATCGAAGGGACTAGCGGGGGGATCGAGCAGTACTTC
size: -; J: TRBJ2-4; D: -; V: TRBV7-8; CDR3: CASSSPPGGAKNIQYF; DNA: TGTGCCAGCAGCTCACCTCCCGGCGGGGCCAAAAACATTCAGTACTTC
size: once; J: TRBJ2-1; D: TRBD2; V: TRBV7-3; CDR3: CASSSTTSGINEQFF; DNA: TGTGCCAGCAGCTCCACGACTAGCGGGATCAATGAGCAGTTCTTC
size: -; J: TRBJ2-5; D: -; V: TRBV6-6; CDR3: CASSYSSETQYF; DNA: TGTGCCAGCAGTTACTCGAGTGAGACCCAGTACTTC
size: -; J: TRBJ2-5; D: TRBD1; V: TRBV7-6; CDR3: CASSGQEDGTQYF; DNA: TGTGCCAGCAGCGGACAGGAAGATGGGACCCAGTACTTC
size: -; J: TRBJ2-2; D: TRBD1; V: TRBV11-2; CDR3: CASTPMGQPNTGELFF; DNA: TGTGCCAGCACCCCTATGGGACAGCCGAACACCGGGGAGCTGTTTTTT
size: -; J: TRBJ2-5; D: -; V: TRBV7-9; CDR3: CASSPVSQVVTQYF; DNA: TGTGCCAGCAGCCCCGTCAGTCAGGTAGTGACCCAGTACTTC
size: few; J: TRBJ1-3; D: -; V: TRBV19; CDR3: CASRKQGLNSGNTIYF; DNA: TGTGCCAGTAGAAAACAGGGACTCAACTCTGGAAACACCATATATTTT
size: -; J: TRBJ2-3; D: -; V: TRBV5-1; CDR3: CASSSGATDTQYF; DNA: TGCGCCAGCAGCTCAGGAGCCACAGATACGCAGTATTTT
size: -; J: TRBJ2-7; D: TRBD2; V: TRBV5-4; CDR3: CASSISGRPHEQYF; DNA: TGTGCCAGCAGCATTAGCGGGAGGCCCCACGAGCAGTACTTC
size: -; J: TRBJ1-2; D: -; V: TRBV5-6; CDR3: CASSLGSGSNYGYTF; DNA: TGTGCCAGCAGCTTGGGGAGCGGATCTAACTATGGCTACACCTTC
size: -; J: TRBJ1-4; D: -; V: TRBV5-8; CDR3: CASSLGNRANEKLFF; DNA: TGTGCCAGCAGTCTTGGAAACAGGGCTAATGAAAAACTGTTTTTT
size: -; J: TRBJ1-2; D: -; V: TRBV28; CDR3: CASSLAGLAGYGYTF; DNA: TGTGCCAGCAGTTTAGCGGGGTTGGCGGGTTATGGCTACACCTTC
size: -; J: TRBJ1-6; D: -; V: TRBV6-1; CDR3: CASSVEGGSYNSPLHF; DNA: TGTGCCAGCAGTGTCGAAGGGGGCTCCTATAATTCACCCCTCCACTTT
size: -; J: TRBJ1-3; D: -; V: TRBV4-3; CDR3: CASSQGSGVGSGNTIYF; DNA: TGCGCCAGCAGCCAAGGATCGGGAGTGGGCTCTGGAAACACCATATATTTT
size: -; J: TRBJ2-7; D: TRBD1; V: TRBV10-3; CDR3: CAISDDLGQGSYEQYF; DNA: TGTGCCATCAGTGACGACCTAGGACAGGGCTCCTACGAGCAGTACTTC
size: -; J: TRBJ2-6; D: TRBD1; V: TRBV7-8; CDR3: CASSLVPGQGNVLTF; DNA: TGTGCCAGCAGCTTAGTTCCCGGACAGGGCAACGTCCTGACTTTC
size: once; J: TRBJ2-6; D: -; V: TRBV4-1; CDR3: CASSQVPAGANVLTF; DNA: TGCGCCAGCAGCCAAGTCCCGGCTGGGGCCAACGTCCTGACTTTC